The sample holds a few counts of the clone carrying this T cell receptor (beta chain). What it binds is not known. These data originate in a study of PD-1 blockade in classical Hodgkin lymphoma. Study outcomes and limitations: By C4D1 there was a significant rise in CD4+ TCR diversity but not in CD8+ TCR diversity.

Using immunoSEQ multiplex PCR, the repertoire was profiled, and TCRdb retains in-frame clones only, with some absent. The sample carries about 86,000 clones, 80% to 90% recorded once. All trial patients relapsed after autologous stem cell transplantation. Trimming pared 4 bases from V and 6 bases from J, leaving 15 bases between. This CDR3 has 13 amino acids. CDR1 and CDR2 from the germline V gene are SQVTM and ANQGSEA. The rearrangement joins TRBV29-1 to TRBJ1-2; perhaps TRBD1 as D (6 bases). This receptor was obtained from a human donor with classical Hodgkin lymphoma. Material: peripheral blood mononuclear cells (PBMCs), obtained before the second cycle of nivolumab. CDR3 loop: CSVVQGSTNGYTF. The CDR3 DNA reads TGCAGCGTTGTTCAGGGGTCCACCAATGGCTACACCTTC.